The 13 T cell receptor beta chains below were found in one sample sequenced in a study of T cells after posttransplantation cyclophosphamide. TCRdb's copy holds only in-frame clones and misses some; the assay was immunoSEQ multiplex PCR. The repertoire yields approximately 40,000 clones, none seen only once; the top ten contain about 2%. The specimen sequenced was PBMCs. These TCRs come from a man aged 40-49 years in good health, CMV-negative, and a related stem cell transplant donor.

The sample holds many counts of this clone. CDR3 loop: CASSLDRSPDEQFF. The CDR3 DNA follows: TGTGCCAGCAGCTTGGACAGGAGCCCCGATGAGCAGTTCTTC. V is TRBV5-6 and J is TRBJ2-1; D is possibly TRBD1 (5 bases). The CDR3 length is 14 residues. The germline V and J ends were trimmed by 0 bases and 8 bases, with 12 bases remaining between them. Germline CDR1 and CDR2: SGHDT and YYEEEE.

In this sample, this clone turned up many times. This chain joins TRBV7-6 and TRBJ2-7; tentative D call: TRBD1 (5 bases). V lost 5 bases, J lost 5 bases, and 10 bases lay in between. The CDR3 is 12 residues long. Per the germline V gene, CDR1 is SGHVS and CDR2 is FNYEAQ. The CDR3 DNA follows: TGTGCCAGCAGCCCCCAAGGGGACGAGCAGTACTTC. Amino acids: CASSPQGDEQYF. Looking up the rest from reference TRBV7-6 and TRBJ2-7 gives the full variable domain: GAGVSQSPRYKVTKRGQDVALRCDPISGHVSLYWYRQALGQGPEFLTYFNYEAQQDKSGLPNDRFSAERPEGSISTLTIQRTEQRDSAMYRCASSPQGDEQYFGPGTRLTVT.

This clone was observed a handful of times. The V and J genes are TRBV14 and TRBJ1-3, with D tentatively TRBD1 (6 bases). V gave up 4 bases and J gave up 0 bases, with 19 bases separating them. The germline V gene encodes CDR1 SGHDN and CDR2 FVKESK. CDR3 length equals 18 residues. This CDR3 is CASSPLTGDGASGNTIYF. CDR3 bases: TGTGCCAGCAGCCCCTTGACAGGAGACGGGGCCTCTGGAAACACCATATATTTT.

This clone has a count of ten or more. The gene calls are TRBV6-5 and TRBJ2-7; TRBD2 is a possible D gene (6 bases). Germline-derived CDR1 and CDR2 are MNHEY and SVGAGI. Trimming stripped 4 bases from V and 4 bases from J, with 20 bases between. The CDR3 loop spans 16 amino acids. In DNA form, the CDR3 reads TGTGCCAGCAGTTCCCCCTCGACTAGTGGTTTATACGAGCAGTACTTC. Its translation: CASSSPSTSGLYEQYF.

This clone was seen ten or more times. V and J are TRBV7-3 and TRBJ1-6; TRBD1 matches 8 bases. From germline, CDR1 is SGHTA and CDR2 FQGTGA. The CDR3 loop spans 14 amino acids. Trimming took 3 bases from V and 7 from J; bases not matched to a gene: 2. The chain's CDR3 is CASSLRDRNSPLHF. For the CDR3, the DNA is TGTGCCAGCAGCTTGAGGGACAGGAATTCACCCCTCCACTTT.

This clone was recorded at least ten times. V is TRBV29-1 and J is TRBJ1-1; 7 bases are shared with TRBD1. With 6 bases clipped from V and 10 bases from J, the junction kept 8 bases outside the gene matches. Germline CDR1 reads SQVTM; CDR2 reads ANQGSEA. This CDR3 region has 11 residues. CDR3 amino acids: CSVQRQGGAFF. The CDR3 DNA sequence: TGCAGCGTGCAACGACAGGGAGGAGCTTTCTTT.

This clone was seen many times. The chain links TRBV21-1 to TRBJ1-1; TRBD1 reflects the table's D call only, with no check against the DNA. TRBV21-1 counts as a pseudogene. The CDR3 runs to 16 residues. CDR3 nucleotide sequence: TGTGCCAGCAGCAAAGGAGAGGGACAGGGAAACACTGAAGCTTTCTTT. Protein: CASSKGEGQGNTEAFF.

This clone was seen at least ten times. The rearrangement uses TRBV15 and TRBJ2-7; tentative D call: TRBD2 (5 bases). Between the trimmed V and J ends, which lost 5 bases and 3 bases, there was a span of 14 bases. This CDR3 region has 14 residues. CDR1 and CDR2 from the germline V gene are LNHNV and YYDKDF (reference sequence). The CDR3 reads CATSRHQGSYEQYV. CDR3 in DNA: TGTGCCACCAGCCGCCACCAAGGGAGCTACGAGCAGTACGTC.

This clone was counted many times. This chain links TRBV19 with TRBJ1-5; D gene ambiguous. Per germline, CDR1 LNHDA and CDR2 SQIVND (reference sequence). V was shortened by 5 bases and J by 4 bases, with 12 bases between the two germline ends. This CDR3 spans 14 amino acids. The CDR3 DNA follows: TGTGCCAGTAGTTCCTGGGGAGATAATCAGCCCCAGCATTTT. It translates to CASSSWGDNQPQHF.

With regard to this clone: At one end the junction does not follow the germline gene, possibly because of a read error. V and J are TRBV27 and TRBJ1-2; D call uncertain. The CDR3 has 15 residues. The germline gives CDR1 MNHEY, CDR2 SMNVEV (reference sequence). In DNA form, the CDR3 reads TGTGCCAGCAGTATATCTCGAGGCGGTTTGTTGGGCTACACCTTC. It codes for CASSISRGGLLGYTF.

In its sample, this clone was seen a few times. This chain connects TRBV27 to TRBJ1-4, with D possibly being TRBD1 (5 bases). The CDR3 has 17 amino acids. V was pared by 2 bases and J by 0 bases, with 13 bases between. The germline gives CDR1 MNHEY, CDR2 SMNVEV (reference sequence). The CDR3 DNA sequence: TGTGCCAGCAGTTTAGCCGGGGGGGTCCCAACTAATGAAAAACTGTTTTTT. Protein product: CASSLAGGVPTNEKLFF.

This clone was seen many times. The chain is built from TRBV7-9 and TRBJ1-2; a weak D match, TRBD1 (5 bases). This CDR3 has 14 residues. Germline V gene data show CDR1 as SEHNR and CDR2 as FQNEAQ (reference sequence). V lost 5 bases, J lost 4 bases, and 14 bases lay in between. CDR3 sequence: CASSGGIRLYGYTF. The CDR3 DNA is TGTGCCAGCAGCGGGGGGATTCGTCTCTATGGCTACACCTTC.

The table lists this clone with many counts. This chain connects TRBV19 to TRBJ2-3, with D possibly matching TRBD1 (8 bases). Trimming took 6 bases from V and 5 from J, leaving 21 bases between them. This CDR3 has 16 residues. Germline V gene data show CDR1 as LNHDA and CDR2 as SQIVND (reference sequence). As DNA, the CDR3 is TGTGCCAGTAGAGACAGGGGCGGGAGACTGATAGATACGCAGTATTTT. Its translation: CASRDRGGRLIDTQYF.